These T cell receptor beta chains were read from a single sample in a study of shared clonotypes between healthy human individuals. Sequencing was performed with immunoSEQ multiplex PCR; in TCRdb, only in-frame clones are kept and a portion is missing. The sample shows hundreds of thousands of clones, about 91% of them seen only once. Specimen: naive CD8+ T cells sorted from blood. The receptors derive from a man aged 30-40 years in good health. The conserved cysteine and the conserved F or W are not part of the CDR3 here. A D gene is named only where the DNA matches it firmly.

cdr3_aa: ASSSGTSGTNEQF; v_call: TRBV28; j_call: TRBJ2-1; d_call: TRBD2
cdr3_aa: ASSLALPGGETQY; v_call: TRBV5-4; j_call: TRBJ2-5; d_call: TRBD1
cdr3_aa: ASMGWGSGANVLT; v_call: TRBV6-1; j_call: TRBJ2-6; d_call: -
cdr3_aa: ASSAGTSGLSSYNEQF; v_call: TRBV19; j_call: TRBJ2-1; d_call: TRBD2
cdr3_aa: AVGGVSSTSYNEQF; v_call: TRBV7-9; j_call: TRBJ2-1; d_call: -
cdr3_aa: ASSYSMQGGWNEQF; v_call: TRBV6-5; j_call: TRBJ2-1; d_call: TRBD2
cdr3_aa: ASSFDGTGDYEQY; v_call: TRBV7-3; j_call: TRBJ2-7; d_call: TRBD1
cdr3_aa: ASFRTGNEQY; v_call: TRBV6-1; j_call: TRBJ2-7; d_call: TRBD1
cdr3_aa: ASSQSTGPLYGCT; v_call: TRBV4-3; j_call: TRBJ1-2; d_call: -
cdr3_aa: ASSLYHNNEQF; v_call: TRBV27; j_call: TRBJ2-1; d_call: -
cdr3_aa: SVEETGVMAYNEQF; v_call: TRBV29-1; j_call: TRBJ2-1; d_call: TRBD1
cdr3_aa: ASSHKTDVQETQY; v_call: TRBV9; j_call: TRBJ2-5; d_call: -
cdr3_aa: ASSLAGGSQETQY; v_call: TRBV5-5; j_call: TRBJ2-5; d_call: -
cdr3_aa: ASSLAPGGTDTQY; v_call: TRBV5-1; j_call: TRBJ2-3; d_call: -
cdr3_aa: ASSLEVPETQY; v_call: TRBV11-2; j_call: TRBJ2-5; d_call: -
cdr3_aa: ASSLGTEAF; v_call: TRBV27; j_call: TRBJ1-1; d_call: -
cdr3_aa: ASSLNPGSSYNEQF; v_call: TRBV28; j_call: TRBJ2-1; d_call: -
cdr3_aa: ASSGGWRELSDTQY; v_call: TRBV5-6; j_call: TRBJ2-3; d_call: -
cdr3_aa: ASSVVGQGAYNEQF; v_call: TRBV9; j_call: TRBJ2-1; d_call: TRBD1
cdr3_aa: AWSVSQFYGYT; v_call: TRBV30; j_call: TRBJ1-2; d_call: -
cdr3_aa: ASSAGTGRVKLF; v_call: TRBV19; j_call: TRBJ1-4; d_call: TRBD1
cdr3_aa: ASGVWTGELF; v_call: TRBV27; j_call: TRBJ2-2; d_call: -
cdr3_aa: ASSRSLGRIPETQY; v_call: TRBV5-1; j_call: TRBJ2-5; d_call: -
cdr3_aa: ASSNGEGGSPLH; v_call: TRBV6-1; j_call: TRBJ1-6; d_call: -
cdr3_aa: ASTDGYEQY; v_call: TRBV10-1; j_call: TRBJ2-7; d_call: -
cdr3_aa: ASRPWGGDNYEQY; v_call: TRBV27; j_call: TRBJ2-7; d_call: -
cdr3_aa: ASSFALAIGRDEKLF; v_call: TRBV28; j_call: TRBJ1-4; d_call: -
cdr3_aa: ASSQLQGAGELF; v_call: TRBV4-1; j_call: TRBJ2-2; d_call: TRBD1
cdr3_aa: ASPTFSGGGEQF; v_call: TRBV2; j_call: TRBJ2-1; d_call: TRBD2
cdr3_aa: ASSASRAHDTQY; v_call: TRBV25-1; j_call: TRBJ2-3; d_call: -
cdr3_aa: ASGLGNSNQPQH; v_call: TRBV12-5; j_call: TRBJ1-5; d_call: -
cdr3_aa: ASSELAGEKDTQY; v_call: TRBV2; j_call: TRBJ2-3; d_call: TRBD2
cdr3_aa: ASSVDGTEEHEKLF; v_call: TRBV9; j_call: TRBJ1-4; d_call: -
cdr3_aa: ASSLRPNEQF; v_call: TRBV27; j_call: TRBJ2-1; d_call: -
cdr3_aa: ASSSLIRGAQRYGYT; v_call: TRBV5-6; j_call: TRBJ1-2; d_call: -
cdr3_aa: ASSPRQGDTQY; v_call: TRBV9; j_call: TRBJ2-3; d_call: TRBD1
cdr3_aa: ASSQGGAAGWGSDVETQY; v_call: TRBV4-3; j_call: TRBJ2-5; d_call: -
cdr3_aa: ASSEGLRGAHTEAF; v_call: TRBV2; j_call: TRBJ1-1; d_call: -
cdr3_aa: ASSVVAGQGPNSYEQY; v_call: TRBV9; j_call: TRBJ2-7; d_call: TRBD1
cdr3_aa: ASMRGLDSYEQY; v_call: TRBV2; j_call: TRBJ2-7; d_call: TRBD1
cdr3_aa: ASSFREAFYT; v_call: TRBV7-2; j_call: TRBJ1-2; d_call: -
cdr3_aa: ASSLRTGTTYEQY; v_call: TRBV5-1; j_call: TRBJ2-7; d_call: -
cdr3_aa: ASRYRANYGYT; v_call: TRBV28; j_call: TRBJ1-2; d_call: -
cdr3_aa: ASSPPSGVGEQY; v_call: TRBV5-4; j_call: TRBJ2-7; d_call: -
cdr3_aa: AIPLARGREKLF; v_call: TRBV2; j_call: TRBJ1-4; d_call: TRBD1
cdr3_aa: ASSLVDSHRWNEQF; v_call: TRBV7-9; j_call: TRBJ2-1; d_call: -
cdr3_aa: ASSSQESSYGYT; v_call: TRBV7-9; j_call: TRBJ1-2; d_call: -
cdr3_aa: ASSQLPDTYEQY; v_call: TRBV27; j_call: TRBJ2-7; d_call: -
cdr3_aa: ASSQGTDTGELF; v_call: TRBV6-6; j_call: TRBJ2-2; d_call: -
cdr3_aa: ASSSQGVGTDTQY; v_call: TRBV7-9; j_call: TRBJ2-3; d_call: TRBD1
cdr3_aa: ASSVTAASYNEQF; v_call: TRBV9; j_call: TRBJ2-1; d_call: -
cdr3_aa: ASSSEGGGIQNNEQF; v_call: TRBV5-5; j_call: TRBJ2-1; d_call: -
cdr3_aa: ASSPRDGEAYEQY; v_call: TRBV7-9; j_call: TRBJ2-7; d_call: -
cdr3_aa: ANSSTSRSREWDYEQY; v_call: TRBV7-2; j_call: TRBJ2-7; d_call: -
cdr3_aa: ASSPYGVAYEQY; v_call: TRBV7-9; j_call: TRBJ2-7; d_call: -
cdr3_aa: SVDIFISSGLAGGYEQY; v_call: TRBV29-1; j_call: TRBJ2-7; d_call: TRBD2